This TCR beta chain is from a study of T cell changes during pregnancy in multiple sclerosis. The CDR3 spans 15 amino acids, including both terminal residues. About this clone itself: Because the CDR3's place on the DNA is in doubt, the DNA is left out and the CDR3 is given as listed by TCRdb.

Profiled with immunoSEQ multiplex PCR; TCRdb holds only in-frame clones, not every one. The sample holds 45,000 to 55,000 clones, approximately 90% seen once. The sample in question was peripheral blood, obtained in the first trimester of pregnancy. This clonotype originated in a female donor with multiple sclerosis, enrolled in a pregnancy study. This sequence joins TRBV21-1 and TRBJ1-2; the table's D call, TRBD1, has no DNA check behind it. TRBV21-1 is a known pseudogene. CDR3 residues: CAPFGQGAPNYGYTF.